This TCR beta chain emerged from a study of T cells after yellow fever vaccination. TCRdb recomputed calls from the 5' RACE reads with MiXCR, one row per CDR3 protein. The sample has roughly 300,000 distinct CDR3 sequences, roughly 8.6% seen once. In this sample, this clonotype turned up a few times. The germline V and J ends were trimmed by 0 bases and 6 bases, with 9 bases remaining between them. Germline V CDR1 and CDR2: SGDLS, YYNGEE. The CDR3 sequence is 14 residues long. The sequencing used PBMCs, collected around 45 days after the first yellow fever vaccination. This TCR was recovered from a man aged 18 to 29 who received the YFV17D yellow fever vaccine. This chain joins TRBV9 and TRBJ2-2; D unresolved. CDR3 sequence (DNA): TGTGCCAGCAGCGTAGTCCCGGGCCCCGGGGAGCTGTTTTTT. This translates into CASSVVPGPGELFF.